This T cell receptor beta chain was identified during a study of technical replicates of blood from several donors. Data came from immunoSEQ multiplex PCR; TCRdb stores just in-frame clones and leaves some out. The sample yields some 78,000 clones, nearly 95% seen once. The CDR3 consists of 13 residues. In germline, CDR1 is MNHNY, CDR2 SVGAGI (reference sequence). The ends were cut back, 4 bases at V and 8 bases at J, with 11 bases in the middle. V usage is TRBV6-6 and J usage is TRBJ1-4; tentatively, D is TRBD1 (6 bases). The source is a human donor in good health. The source material was T cells isolated from PBMCs. The CDR3 spells CASSLTGWEKLFF. Here the CDR3 DNA reads TGTGCCAGCAGTTTAACAGGGTGGGAAAAACTGTTTTTT.